The rows below give T cell receptor beta chains drawn from one sample of a study of T cell responses to AZD1222 COVID-19 vaccine. Clones were sequenced by immunoSEQ multiplex PCR, and TCRdb holds only the in-frame ones, with some missing. Among 200,000 to 250,000 clones listed, just over 90% were seen once. This specimen consisted of peripheral blood, obtained on day 0 of MenACWY control vaccination. The receptors were sampled from an adult in good health. Both conserved end residues are part of each CDR3. D genes are given only for firm matches. The size entry is marked missing in some rows and otherwise reads once, few, many or a size class.

TRBV4-1	NA	NA	TRBJ2-3	CASSQPRGDTQYF	TGCGCCAGCAGCCAACCCAGGGGAGATACGCAGTATTTT
TRBV5-4	NA	NA	TRBJ1-3	CASYEPGAGNTIYF	TGTGCCAGTTACGAGCCCGGGGCTGGAAACACCATATATTTT
TRBV3-1/TRBV3-2	TRBD1	NA	TRBJ1-1	CASSPGDGTAVNTEAFF	TGTGCCAGCAGCCCGGGCGATGGGACAGCAGTGAACACTGAAGCTTTCTTT
TRBV6-1	NA	NA	TRBJ1-1	CASSEQALTEAFF	TGTGCCAGCAGTGAACAGGCTCTGACTGAAGCTTTCTTT
TRBV6-5	NA	NA	TRBJ2-1	CASRVDRFNMEEQFF	TGTGCCAGCAGAGTCGACAGGTTTAATATGGAGGAGCAGTTCTTC
TRBV19	NA	NA	TRBJ1-2	CASSIVGSLGGYTF	TGTGCCAGTAGTATAGTCGGCAGCTTAGGCGGCTACACCTTC
TRBV7-2	NA	NA	TRBJ1-1	CASSLSAGRNTEAFF	TGTGCCAGCAGCTTATCGGCGGGCCGGAACACTGAAGCTTTCTTT
TRBV19	NA	NA	TRBJ2-7	CASSILAGRAYEQYF	TGTGCCAGTAGTATTCTCGCGGGGCGAGCCTACGAGCAGTACTTC
TRBV27	NA	NA	TRBJ2-3	CASSSLVGTNTQYF	TGTGCCAGCAGTTCCTTGGTGGGGACGAATACGCAGTATTTT
TRBV7-2	NA	NA	TRBJ1-6	CASSSPGRRRERNSPLHF	TGTGCCAGCAGCTCCCCCGGGAGGCGTAGGGAGAGGAATTCACCCCTCCACTTT
TRBV19	NA	NA	TRBJ1-5	CASSRTLYSNQPQHF	TGTGCCAGTAGTAGGACTCTCTATAGCAATCAGCCCCAGCATTTT
TRBV27	NA	NA	TRBJ1-1	CASSLSVGRGAEAFF	TGTGCCAGCAGTTTATCGGTCGGGAGGGGGGCTGAAGCTTTCTTT
TRBV30	NA	NA	TRBJ2-5	CAWSVRSGAQAVGTQYF	TGTGCCTGGAGTGTTCGGTCTGGAGCCCAGGCCGTTGGGACCCAGTACTTC
TRBV30	TRBD1	NA	TRBJ1-2	CAWRGQGRLGYGYTF	TGTGCCTGGAGGGGACAGGGGCGCCTTGGCTATGGCTACACCTTC
TRBV5-1	NA	NA	TRBJ2-7	CASSLTGTLYEQYF	TGCGCCAGCAGCTTGACAGGGACCCTCTACGAGCAGTACTTC
TRBV5-4	TRBD2	once	TRBJ2-2	CASSQGLAGGSTGELFF	TGTGCCAGCAGCCAGGGACTAGCGGGGGGGTCGACCGGGGAGCTGTTTTTT
TRBV6-5	TRBD1	NA	TRBJ2-3	CASSYGTGPDTDTQYF	TGTGCCAGCAGTTATGGGACAGGGCCCGACACAGATACGCAGTATTTT
TRBV28	TRBD2	NA	TRBJ2-1	CASRTSGGGQFF	TGTGCCAGCAGAACTAGCGGGGGGGGTCAGTTCTTC
TRBV4-2	NA	NA	TRBJ1-5	CASSQERGASNQPQHF	TGTGCCAGCAGCCAAGAAAGAGGGGCTAGCAATCAGCCCCAGCATTTT
TRBV5-4	TRBD1	NA	TRBJ1-2	CASSQDRGGGYTF	TGTGCCAGCAGCCAGGACAGGGGTGGGGGCTACACCTTC
TRBV11-2	NA	NA	TRBJ1-2	CASSRGRTYGYTF	TGTGCCAGCAGTCGTGGACGGACCTATGGCTACACCTTC
TRBV7-2	TRBD1	NA	TRBJ2-1	CASSKGHRGNNEQFF	TGTGCCAGCTCAAAAGGGCACAGGGGTAACAATGAGCAGTTCTTC
TRBV6-1	NA	NA	TRBJ1-6	CASSEVGGSSYNSPLHF	TGTGCCAGCAGTGAAGTAGGGGGTAGCTCCTATAATTCACCCCTCCACTTT
TRBV7-9	NA	once	TRBJ1-2	CASSLNQAGNGYTF	TGTGCCAGCAGCTTAAATCAGGCAGGGAACGGCTACACCTTC
TRBV7-6	TRBD2	NA	TRBJ2-1	CASSFRLGRDNEQFF	TGTGCCAGCAGCTTTCGTTTGGGGAGGGACAATGAGCAGTTCTTC
TRBV4-1	TRBD2	NA	TRBJ2-7	CASSRLAGDLTYEQYF	TGCGCCAGCAGCCGTCTAGCGGGGGACCTAACCTACGAGCAGTACTTC
TRBV18	NA	NA	TRBJ2-3	CASSPWTPSTDTQYF	TGTGCCAGCTCACCATGGACTCCGAGCACAGATACGCAGTATTTT
TRBV5-1	TRBD1	NA	TRBJ1-6	CASSSTFGQGPNSPLHF	TGCGCCAGCAGCTCCACTTTCGGACAGGGACCGAATTCACCCCTCCACTTT
TRBV6-5	TRBD1	NA	TRBJ2-5	CASSWDRDGETQYF	TGTGCCAGCAGTTGGGACAGGGACGGAGAGACCCAGTACTTC
TRBV9	NA	NA	TRBJ2-1	CASARGAENNEQFF	TGTGCCAGCGCAAGGGGGGCCGAGAACAATGAGCAGTTCTTC
TRBV19	TRBD1	NA	TRBJ2-7	CASSIRRTGGSYEQYF	TGTGCCAGTAGTATAAGGCGGACAGGGGGCTCCTACGAGCAGTACTTC
TRBV9	TRBD1	NA	TRBJ1-5	CASSGDRGNQPQHF	TGTGCCAGCAGCGGAGACAGGGGGAATCAGCCCCAGCATTTT
TRBV7-9	NA	NA	TRBJ1-2	CASSRGREGYTF	TGTGCCAGCAGCCGTGGGAGGGAAGGCTACACCTTC
TRBV2	NA	NA	TRBJ2-6	CASSGTRTGANVLTF	TGTGCCAGCAGTGGGACCAGAACGGGGGCCAACGTCCTGACTTTC
TRBV5-1	NA	once	TRBJ1-1	CASSKDNRETEAFF	TGCGCCAGCAGCAAGGACAATAGGGAAACTGAAGCTTTCTTT
TRBV6-5	NA	NA	TRBJ2-1	CASQGDRSSYNEQFF	TGTGCCAGCCAGGGAGACCGGAGCTCCTACAATGAGCAGTTCTTC
TRBV7-9	NA	NA	TRBJ1-1	CASSLSLVAEAFF	TGTGCCAGCAGCTTGAGTTTAGTCGCTGAAGCTTTCTTT
TRBV5-5	NA	NA	TRBJ2-5	CASSALDRTKETQYF	TGTGCCAGCAGCGCGCTTGACAGGACCAAAGAGACCCAGTACTTC
TRBV6-6	NA	NA	TRBJ1-1	CASSRWVQANTEAFF	TGTGCCAGCAGTAGGTGGGTACAGGCGAACACTGAAGCTTTCTTT
TRBV9	NA	NA	TRBJ1-2	CASSPQTRGSLGGYTF	TGTGCCAGCAGCCCTCAAACCAGGGGCAGTTTGGGCGGCTACACCTTC
TRBV9	NA	NA	TRBJ2-1	CASSVLGGVSYNEQFF	TGTGCCAGCAGCGTACTAGGGGGGGTTTCCTACAATGAGCAGTTCTTC
TRBV5-1	TRBD1	NA	TRBJ2-2	CASRQGRTGELFF	TGCGCCAGTCGACAGGGACGGACCGGGGAGCTGTTTTTT
TRBV6-4	NA	NA	TRBJ1-2	CASSDHPKRAYGYTF	TGTGCCAGCAGTGATCACCCGAAAAGGGCCTATGGCTACACCTTC
TRBV29-1	NA	NA	TRBJ1-2	CSVVGGGPYYGYTF	TGCAGCGTTGTGGGGGGGGGACCCTACTATGGCTACACCTTC
TRBV7-6	NA	NA	TRBJ1-6	CASSLSGGGSRYSPLHF	TGTGCCAGCAGCTTATCTGGTGGGGGGTCTCGATATTCACCCCTCCACTTT
TRBV7-2	NA	NA	TRBJ1-2	CASSLGRSLGYGYTF	TGTGCCAGCAGCCTGGGACGGTCCCTCGGCTATGGCTACACCTTC
TRBV3-1/TRBV3-2	NA	NA	TRBJ1-1	CASSQEVQRAEAFF	TGTGCCAGCAGCCAAGAGGTCCAGCGGGCTGAAGCTTTCTTT
TRBV24-1	TRBD1	NA	TRBJ2-7	CATSDPGTGSYEQYF	TGTGCCACCAGTGACCCCGGGACAGGGAGCTACGAGCAGTACTTC